The clone carrying this T cell receptor beta chain was observed a single time. The CDR3 loop spans 16 amino acids. Germline CDR1 LNHDA, CDR2 SQIVND (reference sequence). The trim removed 6 bases at V and 0 bases at J, leaving 6 bases unmatched. The data belong to a study of OX40 agonist ivuxolimab in advanced cancers. Profiled with immunoSEQ multiplex PCR; TCRdb holds only in-frame clones, not every one. The sample lists 71,000 or so clones, about 86% occurring once. The chain combines TRBV19 with TRBJ2-1; 9 nucleotides line up with TRBD2. The sequence came from an adult with an advanced solid tumor such as melanoma, head and neck, liver or kidney cancer. The sequences come from CD4+ or CD8+ T cells sorted from blood, collected in a trial of the OX40 agonist ivuxolimab. CDR3 bases: TGTGCCAGTAGACTCAATAGCGGGAGCTCCTACAATGAGCAGTTCTTC. Protein: CASRLNSGSSYNEQFF.